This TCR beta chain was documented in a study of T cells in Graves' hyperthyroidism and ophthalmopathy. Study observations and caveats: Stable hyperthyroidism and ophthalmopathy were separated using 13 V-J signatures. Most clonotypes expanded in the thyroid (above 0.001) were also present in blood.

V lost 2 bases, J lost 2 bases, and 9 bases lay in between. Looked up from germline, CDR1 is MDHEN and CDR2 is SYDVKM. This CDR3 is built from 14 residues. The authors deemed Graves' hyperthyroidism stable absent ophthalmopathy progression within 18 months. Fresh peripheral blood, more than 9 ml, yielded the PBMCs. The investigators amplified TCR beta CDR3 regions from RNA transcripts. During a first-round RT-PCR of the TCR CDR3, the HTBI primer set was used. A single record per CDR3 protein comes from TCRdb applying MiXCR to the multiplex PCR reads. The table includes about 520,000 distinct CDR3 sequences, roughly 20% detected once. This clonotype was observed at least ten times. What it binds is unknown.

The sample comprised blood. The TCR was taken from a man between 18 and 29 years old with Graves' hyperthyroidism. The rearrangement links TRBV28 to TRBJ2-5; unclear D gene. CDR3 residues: CASSLVRSQETQYF. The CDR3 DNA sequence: TGTGCCAGCAGTTTAGTAAGGAGTCAAGAGACCCAGTACTTC.